This T cell receptor beta chain appears in the sequencing data of a study of cytomegalovirus exposure and HLA in healthy donors. PCR employed 60 Vbeta and 13 Jbeta primers. TCRdb's table, derived via immunoSEQ multiplex PCR, lists solely in-frame clones and lacks some. This repertoire includes about 74,000 clones. Findings and limits, study-wide: Associated with cytomegalovirus, according to the listing, were 150 to 200 TCR beta chains. Most CMV-associated TCR beta chains appeared HLA-restricted in a later analysis.

The CDR3 covers 12 residues. V shed 4 bases and J shed 2 bases, with 6 bases lying between them. CDR1 and CDR2 (germline): MDHEN, SYDVKM. A note on this clone: Its antigen is as yet unknown.

This rearrangement joins TRBV28 to TRBJ2-7; the D is unclear. Material: PBMCs. The TCR sequence derives from a female donor in good health and CMV-seropositive. The CDR3 DNA follows: TGTGCCAGCAGTTCGCGCCCCTACGAGCAGTACTTC. Its protein is CASSSRPYEQYF.